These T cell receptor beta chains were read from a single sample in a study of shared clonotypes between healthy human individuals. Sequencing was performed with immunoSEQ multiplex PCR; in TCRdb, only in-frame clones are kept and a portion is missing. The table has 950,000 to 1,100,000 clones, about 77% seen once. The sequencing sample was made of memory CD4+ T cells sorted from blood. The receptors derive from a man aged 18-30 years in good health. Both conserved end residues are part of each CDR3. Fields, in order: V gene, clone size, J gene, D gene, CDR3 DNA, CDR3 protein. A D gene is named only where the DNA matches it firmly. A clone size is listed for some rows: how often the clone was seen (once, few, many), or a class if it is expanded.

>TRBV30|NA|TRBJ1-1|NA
TGTGCCTGGAGTGTACAAAGAAGGACTGAAGCTTTCTTT
CAWSVQRRTEAFF
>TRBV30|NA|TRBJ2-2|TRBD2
TGTGCCTGGGGCAGAGGCGGGAGTGCCGGGGAGCTGTTTTTT
CAWGRGGSAGELFF
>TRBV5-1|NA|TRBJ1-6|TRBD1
TGCGCCAGCAGCTCTGGACAGGGAAATTCACCCCTCCACTTT
CASSSGQGNSPLHF
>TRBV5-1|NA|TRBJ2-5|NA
TGCGCCAGCAGCGTAAATCGCGGCGAAGAGACCCAGTACTTC
CASSVNRGEETQYF
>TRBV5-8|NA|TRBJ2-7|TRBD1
TGTGCCAGCAGCTTGAGGACAGGCGAGCAGTACTTC
CASSLRTGEQYF
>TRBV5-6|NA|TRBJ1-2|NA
TGTGCCAGCAGCTTACGAGGGGAGGAGAGCTACACCTTC
CASSLRGEESYTF
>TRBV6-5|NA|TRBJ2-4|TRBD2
TGTGCCAGCCGCCCCCCTAGCGGCAAAAACATTCAGTACTTC
CASRPPSGKNIQYF
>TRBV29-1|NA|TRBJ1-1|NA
TGCAGCGTTAAGCGCACCACTACTGAAGCTTTCTTT
CSVKRTTTEAFF
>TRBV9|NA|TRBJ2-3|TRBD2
TGTGCCAGCAGCGCATCTAGCGGGAGCACAGATACGCAGTATTTT
CASSASSGSTDTQYF
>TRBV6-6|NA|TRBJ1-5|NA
TGTGCCAGCAGTTACTCCCAGGGAAGTGGGAATCAGCCCCAGCATTTT
CASSYSQGSGNQPQHF
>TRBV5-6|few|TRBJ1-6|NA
TGTGCCAGCAGCTCGGGACAAGCCCCCTATTCACCCCTCCACTTT
CASSSGQAPYSPLHF
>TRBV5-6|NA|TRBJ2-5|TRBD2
TGTGCCAGCAGCTTGTCGGGGGGGCAAGAGACCCAGTACTTC
CASSLSGGQETQYF
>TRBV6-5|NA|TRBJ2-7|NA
TGTGCCAGCAGTTACGCGGGGACCCCCTACGAGCAGTACTTC
CASSYAGTPYEQYF
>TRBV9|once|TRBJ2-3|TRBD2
TGTGCCAGCAATAATAGCGGGGGGCAGAGCACAGATACGCAGTATTTT
CASNNSGGQSTDTQYF
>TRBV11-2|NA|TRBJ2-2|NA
TGTGCCAGCAGCTTAGGACAAGACTACACCGGGGAGCTGTTTTTT
CASSLGQDYTGELFF
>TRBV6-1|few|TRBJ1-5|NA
TGTGCCAGCAGTGTAGGGCAGGTACAGCCCCAGCATTTT
CASSVGQVQPQHF
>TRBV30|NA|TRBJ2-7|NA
TGTGCCTGGGCAAGACAGCATGAGCAGTACTTC
CAWARQHEQYF
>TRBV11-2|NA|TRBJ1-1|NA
TGTGCCAGCAGCGCAACAGGGTCCCCTGAAGCTTTCTTT
CASSATGSPEAFF
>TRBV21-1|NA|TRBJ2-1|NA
TGTGCCGGGGACAGGGTAAGCTACAATGAGCAGTTCTTC
CAGDRVSYNEQFF
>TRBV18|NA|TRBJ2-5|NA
TGTGCCAGCTCACCAAGCACGAAAGAGACCCAGTACTTC
CASSPSTKETQYF
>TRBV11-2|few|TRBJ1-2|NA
TGTGCCAGCAGCTCTCAGGGTACAGGGAACTATGGCTACACCTTC
CASSSQGTGNYGYTF
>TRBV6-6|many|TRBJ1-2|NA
TGTGCCAGCACCAAACAGGGTATCGGCGGCTACACCTTC
CASTKQGIGGYTF
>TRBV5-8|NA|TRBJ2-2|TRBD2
TGTGCCAGCAGCTTGGGGATTAGCGGGGCCACCGGGGAGCTGTTTTTT
CASSLGISGATGELFF
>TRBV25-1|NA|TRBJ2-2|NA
TGTGCCAGCAGTGACTCGACAGTCCCATCGGGGGAGCTGTTTTTT
CASSDSTVPSGELFF
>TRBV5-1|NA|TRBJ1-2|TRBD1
TGCGCCAGCAGCCAGGGACAGCCATACTATGGCTACACCTTC
CASSQGQPYYGYTF
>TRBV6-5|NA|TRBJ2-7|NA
TGTGCCAGCACCTTGGGTGGGGGGCGTTACGAGCAGTACTTC
CASTLGGGRYEQYF
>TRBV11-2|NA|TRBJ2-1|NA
TGTGCCAGCAGCTTGGAGCGGGCCGGTTACAATGAGCAGTTCTTC
CASSLERAGYNEQFF
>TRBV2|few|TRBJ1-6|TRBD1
TGTGCCAGCAGTCCGGACAGGGATCGTTCACCCCTCCACTTT
CASSPDRDRSPLHF
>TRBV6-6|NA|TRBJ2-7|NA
TGTGCCAGCAGTTACTCGCTCTACTCCCAGCAGTACTTC
CASSYSLYSQQYF
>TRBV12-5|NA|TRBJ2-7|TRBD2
TGTGCTAGTGGTTTTGGACTAGCGGGAGCGGGCGAGCAGTACTTC
CASGFGLAGAGEQYF
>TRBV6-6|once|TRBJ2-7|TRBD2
TGTGCCAGCAGTTTACGGACTAGCGGGAGTTTGTACGAGCAGTACTTC
CASSLRTSGSLYEQYF
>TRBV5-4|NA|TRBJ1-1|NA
TGTGCCAGCAGCTTGGACGGCACCCCGAATTCTGAAGCTTTCTTT
CASSLDGTPNSEAFF
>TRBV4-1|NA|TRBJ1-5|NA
TGCGCCAGCAGCCGAGGGAGGGGTCAGCCCCAGCATTTT
CASSRGRGQPQHF
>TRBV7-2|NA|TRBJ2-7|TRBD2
TGTGCCAGCAGCTTACTAGCGGGAGGGCCCTCCTACGAGCAGTACTTC
CASSLLAGGPSYEQYF
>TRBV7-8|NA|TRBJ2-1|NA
TGTGCCAGCAGCTACGGTACCCTGGATGAGCAGTTCTTC
CASSYGTLDEQFF
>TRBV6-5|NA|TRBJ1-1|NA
TGTGCCAGCAGTTACTCCGGGGCGCACACTGAAGCTTTCTTT
CASSYSGAHTEAFF
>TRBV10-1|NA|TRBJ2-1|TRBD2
TGCGCCAGCAGTAGGACTAGTCAAGCGAACAATGAGCAGTTCTTC
CASSRTSQANNEQFF
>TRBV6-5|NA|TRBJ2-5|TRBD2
TGTGCCAGCAGTTACTCTAGGGCGGGAGGGGGAGAGACCCAGTACTTC
CASSYSRAGGGETQYF
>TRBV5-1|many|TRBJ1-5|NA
TGCGCCAGCAGCCCAGGGGAAAGGCAGCCCCAGCATTTT
CASSPGERQPQHF
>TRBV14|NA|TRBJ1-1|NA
TGTGCCAGCAGCCAAGTCGGGGGGGCAGCCGAAGCTTTCTTT
CASSQVGGAAEAFF
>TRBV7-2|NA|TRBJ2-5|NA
TGTGCCAGCAGCACAGGGGGGGTCCGGGAGACCCAGTACTTC
CASSTGGVRETQYF
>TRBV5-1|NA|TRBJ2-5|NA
TGCGCCAGCAGCGCTGGGAGGGGGGGTGAGACCCAGTACTTC
CASSAGRGGETQYF
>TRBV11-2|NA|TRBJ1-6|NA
TGTGCCAGCAGCTTAGATACCCTTAATTCACCCCTCCACTTT
CASSLDTLNSPLHF
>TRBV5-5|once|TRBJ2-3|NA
TGTGCCAGCAGCTTGGACGGGGGCACAGATACGCAGTATTTT
CASSLDGGTDTQYF
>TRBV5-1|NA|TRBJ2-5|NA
TGCGCCAGCAGCATAACTGGAGAGACCCAGTACTTC
CASSITGETQYF
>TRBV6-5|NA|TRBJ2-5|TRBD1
TGTGCCAGCAGTTACTCGAGGCAGGGGGCGCGGGAGACCCAGTACTTC
CASSYSRQGARETQYF
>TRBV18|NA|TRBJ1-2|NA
TGTGCCAGCTCACCCCAAACGGGGTCGGGCTACACCTTC
CASSPQTGSGYTF
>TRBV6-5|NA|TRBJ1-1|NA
TGTGCCAGCAGTTACAAGGAGGGGAACACTGAAGCTTTCTTT
CASSYKEGNTEAFF
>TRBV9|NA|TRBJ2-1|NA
TGTGCCTGTTCTCCAGGGACTCACAATGAGCAGTTCTTC
CACSPGTHNEQFF
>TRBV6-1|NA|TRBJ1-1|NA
TGTGCCAGCAGTGAAGTTCTGACAAGGGCCTACTCGAGGACTGAAGCTTTCTTT
CASSEVLTRAYSRTEAFF
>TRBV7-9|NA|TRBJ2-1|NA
TGTGCCAGCAGCTTAGTTGGGAATGAGCAGTTCTTC
CASSLVGNEQFF
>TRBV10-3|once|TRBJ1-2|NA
TGTGCCATCAGTGGGTCGACAGGTGACTATGGCTACACCTTC
CAISGSTGDYGYTF